These T cell receptor beta chains were read from a single sample in a study of preoperative IRX-2 immunotherapy in early breast cancer. Sequencing was performed with immunoSEQ multiplex PCR; in TCRdb, only in-frame clones are kept and a portion is missing. The sample yields about 28,000 clones, approximately 83% seen once. Sampling was carried out from a patient treated with IRX-2 immunotherapy. The source is a human donor with breast cancer. CDR3s include the opening cysteine and the closing phenylalanine or tryptophan. Fields, in order: V gene, J gene, CDR3 protein.

V gene: TRBV7-7; J gene: TRBJ2-5; CDR3 protein: CASSVSTSQETQYF
V gene: TRBV19; J gene: TRBJ1-2; CDR3 protein: CASSIDRLSGYTF
V gene: TRBV11-3; J gene: TRBJ1-2; CDR3 protein: CASSRYRGLASDGYTF
V gene: TRBV6-8; J gene: TRBJ2-7; CDR3 protein: CATTSGSIYEQYF
V gene: TRBV23-1; J gene: TRBJ1-4; CDR3 protein: CASMSEGAEKLFF
V gene: TRBV6-8; J gene: TRBJ2-5; CDR3 protein: CASRGGAKTQYF
V gene: TRBV18; J gene: TRBJ2-7; CDR3 protein: CASSPSGGGYEQYF
V gene: TRBV19; J gene: TRBJ2-7; CDR3 protein: CASKSRQGPYEQYF
V gene: TRBV5-1; J gene: TRBJ2-1; CDR3 protein: CASSLDGRAANEQFF
V gene: TRBV6-8; J gene: TRBJ1-4; CDR3 protein: CASSYFRRNRGGEKLFF
V gene: TRBV1; J gene: TRBJ2-5; CDR3 protein: CASSQEGLAGGRQETQYF
V gene: TRBV7-6; J gene: TRBJ2-1; CDR3 protein: CASGWTEQDNEQFF
V gene: TRBV11-3; J gene: TRBJ2-7; CDR3 protein: CASSPEGGRQGDYEQYF
V gene: TRBV1; J gene: TRBJ1-5; CDR3 protein: CASSQDHWDNQPQHF
V gene: TRBV19; J gene: TRBJ2-5; CDR3 protein: CASSVGTQPQETQYF
V gene: TRBV6-8; J gene: TRBJ1-2; CDR3 protein: CASSLDPGQGTHLWGYTF
V gene: TRBV5-1; J gene: TRBJ2-5; CDR3 protein: CASSLQWGERETQYF
V gene: TRBV6-8; J gene: TRBJ2-7; CDR3 protein: CASTQTDYEQYF
V gene: TRBV7-1; J gene: TRBJ1-3; CDR3 protein: CASSLDSGTRDTIYF
V gene: TRBV6-8; J gene: TRBJ1-4; CDR3 protein: CASSNPRRGSEKLFF
V gene: TRBV19; J gene: TRBJ1-2; CDR3 protein: CASSITGYGYTF
V gene: TRBV7-8; J gene: TRBJ1-1; CDR3 protein: CASSLARGTEAFF
V gene: TRBV11-3; J gene: TRBJ1-5; CDR3 protein: CASSYTAGTNQPQHF
V gene: TRBV18; J gene: TRBJ1-1; CDR3 protein: CASSPGANTEAFF
V gene: TRBV4-1; J gene: TRBJ1-2; CDR3 protein: CASSRGLTGFDYGYTF
V gene: TRBV11-3; J gene: TRBJ2-7; CDR3 protein: CASSLVGAGPAVREQYF
V gene: TRBV11-3; J gene: TRBJ2-1; CDR3 protein: CASSSNWGGQAYNEQFF
V gene: TRBV11-3; J gene: TRBJ2-7; CDR3 protein: CASRSQQGGYEQYF
V gene: TRBV11-3; J gene: TRBJ2-2; CDR3 protein: CASSLGGQGTGELFF
V gene: TRBV28; J gene: TRBJ1-4; CDR3 protein: CASSLGGINKKLFF
V gene: TRBV11-3; J gene: TRBJ1-2; CDR3 protein: CASSLAGAGDYGYTF
V gene: TRBV28; J gene: TRBJ1-2; CDR3 protein: CASSRTDYGYTF
V gene: TRBV11-3; J gene: TRBJ2-4; CDR3 protein: CASSLWTGTKNIQYF
V gene: TRBV6-8; J gene: TRBJ2-7; CDR3 protein: CASSYSIGDRDRLEQYF
V gene: TRBV6-8; J gene: TRBJ2-3; CDR3 protein: CASSYVGLAVEGF
V gene: TRBV28; J gene: TRBJ1-6; CDR3 protein: CASSLSTGWSPLHF